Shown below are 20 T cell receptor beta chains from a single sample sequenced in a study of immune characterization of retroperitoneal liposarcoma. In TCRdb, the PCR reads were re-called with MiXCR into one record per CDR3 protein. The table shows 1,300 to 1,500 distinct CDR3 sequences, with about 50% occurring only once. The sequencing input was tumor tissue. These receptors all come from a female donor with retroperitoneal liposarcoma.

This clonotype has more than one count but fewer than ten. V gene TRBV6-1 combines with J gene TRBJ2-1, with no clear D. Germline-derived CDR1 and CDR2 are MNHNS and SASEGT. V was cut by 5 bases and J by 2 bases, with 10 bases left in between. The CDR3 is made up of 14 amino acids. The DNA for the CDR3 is TGTGCCAGCAGTCCCTCGTCAACCTACAATGAGCAGTTCTTC. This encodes CASSPSSTYNEQFF.

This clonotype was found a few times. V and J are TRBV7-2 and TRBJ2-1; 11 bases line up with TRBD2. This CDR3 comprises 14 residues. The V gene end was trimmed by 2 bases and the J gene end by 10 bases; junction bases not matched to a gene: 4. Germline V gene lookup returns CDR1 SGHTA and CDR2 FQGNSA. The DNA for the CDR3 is TGTGCCAGCAGCTTAACTAGCGGGAGTGCCGAGCAGTTCTTC. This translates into CASSLTSGSAEQFF. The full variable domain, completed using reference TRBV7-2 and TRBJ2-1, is GAGVSQSPSNKVTEKGKDVELRCDPISGHTALYWYRQSLGQGLEFLIYFQGNSAPDKSGLPSDRFSAERTGGSVSTLTIQRTQQEDSAVYLCASSLTSGSAEQFFGPGTRLTVL.

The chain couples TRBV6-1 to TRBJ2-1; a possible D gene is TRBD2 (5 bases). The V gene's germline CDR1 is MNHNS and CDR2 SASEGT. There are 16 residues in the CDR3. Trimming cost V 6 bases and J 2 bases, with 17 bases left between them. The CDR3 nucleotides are TGTGCCAGCAGCTCCCTCGGGATAGAGACCTACAATGAGCAGTTCTTC. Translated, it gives CASSSLGIETYNEQFF.

The CDR3 loop reads CASSVGTLGNNEQFF. The CDR3 DNA sequence: TGTGCCAGCAGTGTCGGGACTCTGGGCAACAATGAGCAGTTCTTC. The chain recombines TRBV6-1 with TRBJ2-1; D possibly corresponds to TRBD2 (6 bases). Germline CDR1 and CDR2: MNHNS and SASEGT. CDR3 length: 15 residues. V was trimmed by 4 bases and J by 5 bases, leaving 15 bases between them.

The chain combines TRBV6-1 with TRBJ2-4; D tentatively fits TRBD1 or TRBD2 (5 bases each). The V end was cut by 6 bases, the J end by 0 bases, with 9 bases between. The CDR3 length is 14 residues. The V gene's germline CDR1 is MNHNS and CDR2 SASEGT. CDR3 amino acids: CASREGPAKNIQYF. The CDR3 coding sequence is TGTGCCAGCAGAGAGGGACCAGCCAAAAACATTCAGTACTTC.

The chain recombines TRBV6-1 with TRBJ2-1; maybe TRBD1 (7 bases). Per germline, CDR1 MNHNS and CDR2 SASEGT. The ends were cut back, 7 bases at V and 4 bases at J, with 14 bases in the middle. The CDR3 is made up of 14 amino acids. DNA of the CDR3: TGTGCCAGCACAGGGGGGACAGTATACAATGAGCAGTTCTTC. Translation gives CASTGGTVYNEQFF.

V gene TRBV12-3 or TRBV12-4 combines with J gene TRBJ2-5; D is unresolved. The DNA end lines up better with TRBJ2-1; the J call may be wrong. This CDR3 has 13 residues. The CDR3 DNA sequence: TGTGCCAGCAGTTTTTCAGAGGTCAATGAGCAGTTCTTC. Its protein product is CASSFSEVNEQFF.

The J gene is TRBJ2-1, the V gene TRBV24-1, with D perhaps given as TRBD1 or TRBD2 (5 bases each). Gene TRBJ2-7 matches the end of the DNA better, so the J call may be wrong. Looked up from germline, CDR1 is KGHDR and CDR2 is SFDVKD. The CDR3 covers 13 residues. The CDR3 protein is CATSEWDGYEQYF. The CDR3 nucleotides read TGTGCCACCAGTGAGTGGGACGGCTACGAGCAGTACTTC.

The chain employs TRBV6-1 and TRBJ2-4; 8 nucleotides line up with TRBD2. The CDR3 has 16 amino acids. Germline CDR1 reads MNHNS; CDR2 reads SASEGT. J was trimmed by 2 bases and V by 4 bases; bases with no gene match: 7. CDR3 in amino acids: CASSGGLEGPKNIQYF. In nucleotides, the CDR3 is TGTGCCAGCAGTGGGGGACTAGAGGGGCCCAAAAACATTCAGTACTTC.

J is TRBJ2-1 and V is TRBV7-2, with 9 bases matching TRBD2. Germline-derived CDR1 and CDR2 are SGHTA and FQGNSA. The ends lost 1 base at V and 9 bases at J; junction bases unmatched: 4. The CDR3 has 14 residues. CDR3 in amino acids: CASSLVQREVEQFF. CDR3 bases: TGTGCCAGCAGCTTAGTTCAGCGGGAGGTTGAGCAGTTCTTC.

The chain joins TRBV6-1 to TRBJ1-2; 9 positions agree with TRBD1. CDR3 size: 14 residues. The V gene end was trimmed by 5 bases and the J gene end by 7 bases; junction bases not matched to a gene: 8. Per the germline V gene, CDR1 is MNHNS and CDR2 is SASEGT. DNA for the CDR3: TGTGCCAGCAGTCCACAGGGGGCGCATTTTGGCTACACCTTC. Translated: CASSPQGAHFGYTF.

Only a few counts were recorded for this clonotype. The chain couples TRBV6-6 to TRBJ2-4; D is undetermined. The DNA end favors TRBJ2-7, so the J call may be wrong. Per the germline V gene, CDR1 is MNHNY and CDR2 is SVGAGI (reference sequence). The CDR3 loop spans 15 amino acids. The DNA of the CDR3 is TGTGCCAGCAGTTACGCCGACTTCCGGTGGAACGAGCAGTACTTC. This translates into CASSYADFRWNEQYF.

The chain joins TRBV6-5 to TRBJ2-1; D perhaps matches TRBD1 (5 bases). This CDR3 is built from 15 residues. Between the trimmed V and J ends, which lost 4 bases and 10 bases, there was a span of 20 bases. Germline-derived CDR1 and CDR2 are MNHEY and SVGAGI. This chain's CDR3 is CASSSPRRTRYEQFF. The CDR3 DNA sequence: TGTGCCAGCAGTTCCCCTCGCAGGACACGGTACGAGCAGTTCTTC.

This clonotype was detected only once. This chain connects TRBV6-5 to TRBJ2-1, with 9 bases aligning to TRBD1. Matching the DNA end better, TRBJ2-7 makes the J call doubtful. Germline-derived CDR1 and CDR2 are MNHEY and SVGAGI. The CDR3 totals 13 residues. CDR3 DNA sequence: TGTGCCAGCAGTTCCATGACAGGGGGCGAGCAGTACTTC. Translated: CASSSMTGGEQYF.

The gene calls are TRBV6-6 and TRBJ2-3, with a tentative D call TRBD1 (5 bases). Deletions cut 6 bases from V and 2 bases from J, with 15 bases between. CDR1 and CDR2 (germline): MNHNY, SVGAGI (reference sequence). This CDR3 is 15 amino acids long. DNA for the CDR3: TGTGCCAGCAGCACAGGACGGACACCCACAGATACGCAGTATTTT. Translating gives CASSTGRTPTDTQYF.

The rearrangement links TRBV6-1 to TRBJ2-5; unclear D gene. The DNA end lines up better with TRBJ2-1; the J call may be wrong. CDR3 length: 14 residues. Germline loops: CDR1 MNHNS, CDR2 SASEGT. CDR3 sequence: CASSEAWGPHEQFF. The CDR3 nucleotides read TGTGCCAGCAGTGAAGCGTGGGGTCCCCACGAGCAGTTCTTC.

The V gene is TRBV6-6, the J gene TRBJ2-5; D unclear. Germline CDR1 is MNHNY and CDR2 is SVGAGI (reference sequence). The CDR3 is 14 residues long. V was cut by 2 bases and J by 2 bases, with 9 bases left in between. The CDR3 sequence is CASSYGLGQETQYF. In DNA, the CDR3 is TGTGCCAGCAGTTACGGCCTAGGACAAGAGACCCAGTACTTC.

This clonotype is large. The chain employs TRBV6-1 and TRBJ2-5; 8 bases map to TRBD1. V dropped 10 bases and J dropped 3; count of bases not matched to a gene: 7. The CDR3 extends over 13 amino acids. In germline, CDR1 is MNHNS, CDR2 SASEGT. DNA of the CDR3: TGTGCCACCGACCGGACAGGGAAAGAGACCCAGTACTTC. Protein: CATDRTGKETQYF.

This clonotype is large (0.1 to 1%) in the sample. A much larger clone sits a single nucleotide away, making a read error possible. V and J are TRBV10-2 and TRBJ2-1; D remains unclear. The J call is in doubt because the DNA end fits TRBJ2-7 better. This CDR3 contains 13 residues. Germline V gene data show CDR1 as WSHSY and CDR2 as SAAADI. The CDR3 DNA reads TGCGCCAGCAGTGAAACACCTCCCCCCGAGCAGTACTTC. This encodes CASSETPPPEQYF.

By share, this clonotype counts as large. The CDR3 nucleotides are TGTGCCAGCAGCAATAGCGGGACGGAGTACTTC. It specifies CASSNSGTEYF. This chain uses TRBV11-2 with TRBJ2-5; TRBD2 aligns across 8 bases. Germline loops: CDR1 SGHAT, CDR2 FQNNGV. V was clipped by 5 bases and J by 12 bases; unmatched bases: 5. The CDR3 is made up of 11 amino acids.